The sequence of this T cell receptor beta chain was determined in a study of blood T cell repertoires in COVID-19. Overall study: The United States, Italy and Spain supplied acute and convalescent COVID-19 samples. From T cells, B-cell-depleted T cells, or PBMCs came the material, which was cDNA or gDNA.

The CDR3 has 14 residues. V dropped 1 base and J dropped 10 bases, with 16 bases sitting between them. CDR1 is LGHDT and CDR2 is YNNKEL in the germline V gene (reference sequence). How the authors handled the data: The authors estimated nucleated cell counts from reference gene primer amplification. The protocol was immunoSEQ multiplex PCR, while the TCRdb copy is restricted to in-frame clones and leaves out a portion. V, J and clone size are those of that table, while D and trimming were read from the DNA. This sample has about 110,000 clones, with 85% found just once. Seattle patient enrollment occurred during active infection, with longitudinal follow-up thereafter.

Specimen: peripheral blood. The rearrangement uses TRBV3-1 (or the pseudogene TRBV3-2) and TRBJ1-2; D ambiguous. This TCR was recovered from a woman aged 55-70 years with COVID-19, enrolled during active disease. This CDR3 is CASSQVASIRDYTF. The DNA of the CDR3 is TGTGCCAGCAGCCAAGTGGCGTCCATCCGGGACTACACCTTC.